A single sample is the source of the 20 T cell receptor beta chains below, sequenced in a study of Ad26.COV2.S vaccination and SARS-CoV-2 variants. Produced via immunoSEQ multiplex PCR; TCRdb's table is partial and in-frame only. In the table there are roughly 500,000 clones, 89% of which are singletons. Treatment described: around 19 received Ad26.COV2.S at low or high dose, single or two shots; about 5 received placebo; per-sample allocation not given. The study sampled participants on day 63 after the first vaccine or placebo injection. This specimen was peripheral blood, taken in a trial of Ad26.COV2.S vaccine versus placebo. These receptor sequences come from a person aged 18-60 years who received the Ad26.COV2.S COVID-19 vaccine or a placebo.

The chain couples TRBV28 to TRBJ2-3, with TRBD1 as a possible D gene (5 bases). Germline V CDR1 and CDR2: MDHEN, SYDVKM. V was pared by 5 bases and J by 2 bases, with 11 bases between. The CDR3 has 14 residues. The CDR3 DNA is TGTGCCAGCAGTCGGGCAGGGTTCACAGATACGCAGTATTTT. Translating it yields CASSRAGFTDTQYF.

The rearrangement joins TRBV21-1 to TRBJ2-7; the tabulated D call, TRBD2, remains unverified against the DNA. TRBV21-1 corresponds to a pseudogene. CDR3 length: 16 amino acids. CDR3 sequence: CASSKESGGSSYEQYF. The CDR3 DNA sequence: TGTGCCAGCAGCAAGGAGAGCGGGGGGTCCTCCTACGAGCAGTACTTC.

The chain carries TRBV6-6 and TRBJ1-2, with a weak D call TRBD1 (6 bases). Germline CDR1 MNHNY, CDR2 SVGAGI (reference sequence). The CDR3 length is 15 residues. Trimming removed 2 bases from V and 5 bases from J, with 15 bases in between. In DNA form, the CDR3 reads TGTGCCAGCAGTTACGGGGGCCTCTGGGGTTATGGCTACACCTTC. This translates into CASSYGGLWGYGYTF.

This clone was picked up a small number of times. The chain joins TRBV21-1 to TRBJ1-1. TRBV21-1 is a listed pseudogene. The CDR3 is 16 residues long. The CDR3 nucleotides are TGTGCCAGCAGCAAAGAAGAAGGGCAGGAGAACACTGAAGCTTTCTTT. Residues: CASSKEEGQENTEAFF.

V gene TRBV14 combines with J gene TRBJ2-1; maybe TRBD2 (7 bases). Germline CDR1 and CDR2: SGHDN and FVKESK. This CDR3 contains 14 residues. V lost 3 bases, J lost 7 bases, and 13 bases lay in between. CDR3 nucleotides: TGTGCCAGCAGCCAGGCGGGGGCCCGGAATGAGCAGTTCTTC. The encoded protein is CASSQAGARNEQFF.

The V call is TRBV4-1, the J call TRBJ2-5; the D gene is possibly TRBD1 (5 bases). V was cut by 1 base and J by 2 bases, with 5 bases left in between. Per germline, CDR1 MGHRA and CDR2 YSYEKL. The CDR3 has 13 residues. CDR3 loop: CASSQGQQETQYF. In DNA form, the CDR3 reads TGCGCCAGCAGCCAAGGACAGCAAGAGACCCAGTACTTC.

This clone came up once. V is TRBV2 and J is TRBJ1-2; D is ambiguous. Germline V gene lookup returns CDR1 SNHLY and CDR2 FYNNEI. Trimming stripped 3 bases from V and 4 bases from J, with 3 bases between. CDR3 length equals 11 residues. CDR3 in amino acids: CASSDSYGYTF. CDR3 DNA: TGTGCCAGCAGTGACAGCTATGGCTACACCTTC.

The chain links TRBV30 to TRBJ2-7; D gene ambiguous. CDR3 length: 12 residues. Germline V lookup: CDR1 GTSNPN, CDR2 SVGIG (reference sequence). Trimming removed 4 bases from V and 1 base from J, with 8 bases in between. The CDR3 DNA follows: TGTGCCTGGAACAGAGGTTCCTACGAGCAGTACTTC. Amino acid sequence: CAWNRGSYEQYF.

V usage is TRBV9 and J usage is TRBJ1-4; D call uncertain. There are 14 residues in the CDR3. Germline CDR1 reads SGDLS; CDR2 reads YYNGEE. V gave up 2 bases and J gave up 5 bases, with 10 bases separating them. CDR3: CASSVRAQNEKLFF. The CDR3 nucleotides read TGTGCCAGCAGCGTCCGGGCCCAAAATGAAAAACTGTTTTTT.

DNA of the CDR3: TGTGCCAGCAGCGGGAATCAAGGACTAGCCCTCCTCGGGGAGCAGTTCTTC. It yields the protein CASSGNQGLALLGEQFF. This chain uses TRBV4-2 with TRBJ2-1; TRBD2 agrees at 8 bases. The CDR3 runs to 17 residues. V trimming: 5 bases; J trimming: 10 bases; junction bases outside the gene matches: 19. The germline V gene has CDR1 LGHNA and CDR2 YNFKEQ.

The chain couples TRBV29-1 to TRBJ1-4; the match to TRBD1 covers 7 bases. V trimming: 6 bases; J trimming: 3 bases; junction bases outside the gene matches: 4. This CDR3 is built from 13 residues. Germline V CDR1 and CDR2: SQVTM, ANQGSEA. CDR3 nucleotides: TGCAGCGTAGCAGGGGGAGCTAATGAAAAACTGTTTTTT. Protein product: CSVAGGANEKLFF.

As for this clone: At one boundary the junction diverges from the germline segment, which might be a read error. The rearrangement links TRBV12-3 or TRBV12-4 to TRBJ2-3; a possible D gene is TRBD2 (5 bases). CDR3 length: 12 amino acids. CDR3 coding DNA: TGTGCCAGCAGCCCACCCAGAGGGTTGGAGAATTTT. This gives the protein CASSPPRGLENF.

The chain combines TRBV6-2 or TRBV6-3 with TRBJ2-7; the D gene is possibly TRBD2 (7 bases). Germline V lookup: CDR1 MNHEY, CDR2 SVGEGT. This CDR3 is 14 amino acids long. V shed 4 bases and J shed 4 bases, with 14 bases lying between them. The CDR3 region has the DNA TGTGCCAGCAGTTTCCCGGGGGGCGCTTACGAGCAGTACTTC. Protein sequence: CASSFPGGAYEQYF.

V is TRBV5-1 and J is TRBJ1-1, with unresolved D. The V end was cut by 0 bases, the J end by 1 base, with 4 bases between. Per the germline V gene, CDR1 is SGHRS and CDR2 is YFSETQ. The CDR3 consists of 13 residues. Written as DNA, the CDR3 is TGCGCCAGCAGCTTGGCCTGGAACACTGAAGCTTTCTTT. This sequence encodes CASSLAWNTEAFF.

The rearrangement joins TRBV3-1 (or the pseudogene TRBV3-2) to TRBJ1-4, with D possibly matching TRBD1 (6 bases). V lost 5 bases to trimming and J lost 7 bases, with 17 bases between them. The CDR3 is 15 residues long. In germline, CDR1 is LGHDT, CDR2 YNNKEL (reference sequence). The CDR3 DNA is TGTGCCAGCAGCTTTCGACAGGAGGGGATTGAAAAACTGTTTTTT. Translating gives CASSFRQEGIEKLFF.

The chain combines TRBV7-8 with TRBJ1-1; D remains ambiguous. Germline V gene lookup returns CDR1 SGHVS and CDR2 FQNEAQ. V gave up 6 bases and J gave up 1 base, with 9 bases separating them. The CDR3 sequence is 13 residues long. The CDR3 nucleotides are TGTGCCAGCAGAATCCAGGCGAACACTGAAGCTTTCTTT. It specifies CASRIQANTEAFF.

The chain couples TRBV19 to TRBJ1-6; D is undetermined. Germline CDR1 LNHDA, CDR2 SQIVND (reference sequence). Trimming shortened V by 3 bases and J by 2 bases, and 11 bases separated the two germline ends. The length of the CDR3 is 16 residues. The CDR3 DNA reads TGTGCCAGTAGTATCGGCGGCCGGCCCTATAATTCACCCCTCCACTTT. Residues: CASSIGGRPYNSPLHF.

This chain joins TRBV5-1 and TRBJ2-7, with 7 bases identical to TRBD2. Germline CDR1 SGHRS, CDR2 YFSETQ. The CDR3 covers 15 residues. Trimming took 3 bases from V and 4 from J; bases not matched to a gene: 10. The CDR3 reads CASSSGPREGYEQYV. The DNA for the CDR3 is TGCGCCAGCAGCTCGGGCCCCAGGGAGGGTTACGAGCAGTACGTC.

This chain joins TRBV30 and TRBJ1-2; D unclear. CDR1 and CDR2 from the germline V gene are GTSNPN and SVGIG (reference sequence). V lost 5 bases and J 2 bases, leaving 18 bases between the germline ends. The CDR3 has 15 amino acids. CDR3 DNA sequence: TGTGCCTGGTTACCCCCGCCCGAGCACAACTATGGCTACACCTTC. It specifies CAWLPPPEHNYGYTF.

The chain employs TRBV27 and TRBJ1-2; D is unclear. The V gene lost 7 bases and the J gene lost 5 bases, with 14 bases spanning the gap. Germline CDR1 is MNHEY and CDR2 is SMNVEV (reference sequence). The CDR3 is made up of 13 amino acids. The CDR3 here is CASMEGGRYGYTF. DNA of the CDR3: TGTGCCAGCATGGAAGGTGGGAGGTATGGCTACACCTTC.